The 8 T cell receptor beta chains below all came from one sample that was sequenced in a study of T cells in localized non-small cell lung cancer. TCRdb's copy holds only in-frame clones and misses some; the assay was immunoSEQ multiplex PCR. The repertoire holds about 53,000 clones, with approximately 88% as singletons. The sequences come from peripheral blood mononuclear cells, collected before any cancer treatment. These receptors were obtained from a man aged 35 to 69 with stage III lung adenocarcinoma.

The chain links TRBV14 to TRBJ2-1, with D possibly TRBD2 on 5 matching bases. Germline CDR1 SGHDN, CDR2 FVKESK. This CDR3 has 15 residues. Trimming stripped 4 bases from V and 4 bases from J, with 14 bases between. CDR3 region: CASSLRTDSYNEQFF. For the CDR3, the DNA is TGTGCCAGCAGCCTACGGACTGACTCTTACAATGAGCAGTTCTTC.

There are a few counts of this clone. J is TRBJ2-7 and V is TRBV5-6; D possibly uses TRBD1 or TRBD2 (5 bases each). CDR3 length: 15 residues. The germline V gene has CDR1 SGHDT and CDR2 YYEEEE. Trimming took 4 bases from V and 3 from J, leaving 17 bases between them. CDR3 sequence (DNA): TGTGCCAGCAGCCCGGGGCAAGCTGGGGGCTACGAGCAGTACTTC. Protein sequence: CASSPGQAGGYEQYF.

This clone appeared a single time. The J gene is TRBJ2-7, the V gene TRBV7-2; D is perhaps TRBD2 (7 bases). Looked up from germline, CDR1 is SGHTA and CDR2 is FQGNSA. This CDR3 is built from 15 residues. V was trimmed by 5 bases and J by 4 bases, leaving 18 bases between them. CDR3 nucleotide sequence: TGTGCCAGCAGCCCGACTCGGGGGGCCGGTTACGAGCAGTACTTC. It encodes CASSPTRGAGYEQYF.

The chain combines TRBV18 with TRBJ2-1, with no clear D. Per germline, CDR1 KGHSH and CDR2 LQKENI. The CDR3 totals 11 residues. The germline V and J ends were trimmed by 3 bases and 6 bases, with 3 bases remaining between them. CDR3 protein: CASSPGNEQFF. CDR3 in DNA: TGTGCCAGCTCACCGGGCAATGAGCAGTTCTTC.

This CDR3 is CASSQGDRSYEQYF. DNA for the CDR3: TGTGCCAGCAGCCAAGGGGACAGATCCTACGAGCAGTACTTC. The chain joins TRBV27 to TRBJ2-7; 7 positions match TRBD1. This CDR3 has 14 residues. Germline V gene data show CDR1 as MNHEY and CDR2 as SMNVEV (reference sequence). The V and J ends lost 6 bases and 1 base, in that order; junction bases with no gene match: 6.

This sequence joins TRBV5-1 and TRBJ2-3, with TRBD2 identical over 8 bases. This CDR3 comprises 19 residues. Trimming took 0 bases from V and 9 from J; bases not matched to a gene: 21. Germline V gene sequence: CDR1 SGHRS, CDR2 YFSETQ. Here the CDR3 reads CASSLVGLAGLPRMGTQYF. The CDR3 bases are TGCGCCAGCAGCTTGGTAGGGCTAGCGGGTCTCCCACGCATGGGAACGCAGTATTTT.

This chain joins TRBV6-6 and TRBJ1-1, with TRBD1 identical over 9 bases. The CDR3 loop spans 14 amino acids. CDR1 and CDR2 (germline): MNHNY, SVGAGI (reference sequence). V gave up 5 bases and J gave up 3 bases; unmatched junction bases: 4. The CDR3 region has the DNA TGTGCCAGCAGTATAAGGACAGGGGACACTGAAGCTTTCTTT. Protein: CASSIRTGDTEAFF.

The V gene is TRBV5-1, the J gene TRBJ2-7; TRBD1 agrees at 9 bases. V shed 0 bases and J 4 bases; nucleotides not matched to a gene: 2. Germline assignment: CDR1 SGHRS and CDR2 YFSETQ. This CDR3 is built from 14 residues. The CDR3: CASSLGQGVYEQYF. In DNA form, the CDR3 reads TGCGCCAGCAGCTTGGGACAGGGGGTGTACGAGCAGTACTTC.